Each of the 2 T cell receptor beta chains below was sequenced from the same sample in a study of technical replicates of blood from a few donors. Produced via immunoSEQ multiplex PCR; TCRdb's table is partial and in-frame only. The table records about 75,000 clones, about 97% of them present only once. The sample consisted of T cells isolated from PBMCs. These receptors originate from a human donor in good health.

The chain has TRBV6-1 and TRBJ2-7, with TRBD2 identical over 7 bases. The CDR3 is 10 residues long. Germline lookup yields CDR1 MNHNS and CDR2 SASEGT. V was pared by 8 bases and J by 9 bases, with 4 bases of the junction left unmatched. The CDR3 DNA is TGTGCCAGCGGGAGGGCCTGGCAGTACTTC. This gives the protein CASGRAWQYF.

The chain is built from TRBV5-1 and TRBJ2-3; D gene uncertain. CDR1 and CDR2 (germline): SGHRS, YFSETQ. CDR3 length: 16 residues. V lost 0 bases to trimming and J lost 1 base, with 12 bases between them. Here the CDR3 reads CASSLVYSQGTDTQYF. The CDR3 DNA is TGCGCCAGCAGCTTGGTTTACAGCCAAGGCACAGATACGCAGTATTTT.